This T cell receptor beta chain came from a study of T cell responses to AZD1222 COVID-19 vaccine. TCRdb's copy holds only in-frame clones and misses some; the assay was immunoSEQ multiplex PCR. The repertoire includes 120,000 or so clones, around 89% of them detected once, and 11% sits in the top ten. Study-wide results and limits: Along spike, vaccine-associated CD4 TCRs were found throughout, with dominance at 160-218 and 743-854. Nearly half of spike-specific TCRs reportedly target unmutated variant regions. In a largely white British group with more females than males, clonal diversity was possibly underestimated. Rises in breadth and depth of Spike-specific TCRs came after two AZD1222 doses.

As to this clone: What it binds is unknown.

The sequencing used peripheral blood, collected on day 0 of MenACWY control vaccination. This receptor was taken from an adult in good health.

DNA of the CDR3: TGTGCCAGCAGCTTAGGCGGGGTGGGCAAATCCTCTGGAAACACCATATATTTT. Its translation is CASSLGGVGKSSGNTIYF. The rearrangement uses TRBV7-8 and TRBJ1-3, with no clear D. Germline loops: CDR1 SGHVS, CDR2 FQNEAQ. Trimming removed 1 base at V and 0 bases at J, with 16 bases between. This CDR3 comprises 18 residues.